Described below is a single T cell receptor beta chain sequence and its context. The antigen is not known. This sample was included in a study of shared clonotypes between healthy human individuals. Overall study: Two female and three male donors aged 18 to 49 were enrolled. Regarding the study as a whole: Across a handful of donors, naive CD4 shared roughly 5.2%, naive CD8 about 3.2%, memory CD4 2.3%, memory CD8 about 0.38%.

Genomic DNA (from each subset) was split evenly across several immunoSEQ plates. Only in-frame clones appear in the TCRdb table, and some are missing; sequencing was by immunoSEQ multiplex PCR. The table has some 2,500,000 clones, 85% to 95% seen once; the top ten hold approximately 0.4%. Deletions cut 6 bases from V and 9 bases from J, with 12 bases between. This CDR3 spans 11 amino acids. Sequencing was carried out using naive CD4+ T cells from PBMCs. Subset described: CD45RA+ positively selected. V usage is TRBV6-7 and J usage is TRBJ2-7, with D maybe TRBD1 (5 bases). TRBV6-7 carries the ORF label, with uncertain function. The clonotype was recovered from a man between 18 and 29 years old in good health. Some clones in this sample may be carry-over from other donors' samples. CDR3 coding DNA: TGTGCCAGCAGCCAGGGTACGAGGCAGTACTTC. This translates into CASSQGTRQYF.